The 16 T cell receptor beta chains in this list originate from one sample, sequenced in a study of regulatory T cells in long-lasting Graves disease. Sequencing libraries for TCR beta were prepared with iRepertoire HTBI primers and Arm-PCR of CDR3 regions. TCRdb re-called the multiplex PCR reads with MiXCR, one entry per CDR3 protein. The sample has 680,000 or so distinct CDR3 sequences, about 16% seen once. Time point of the sample: newly diagnosed GD, antithyroid drugs for less than 3 months. With RNA extracted from PBMCs as input, the TCR library was made. The data were also submitted as part of a second study, on T cells in Graves' hyperthyroidism and ophthalmopathy.

The sequencing here drew on peripheral blood mononuclear cells (PBMCs), taken at new diagnosis, from a patient treated with antithyroid drugs. The receptors stem from a woman under 40 with Graves disease.

This clonotype has at least ten counts. This rearrangement joins TRBV28 to TRBJ2-7; D tentatively fits TRBD1 or TRBD2 (5 bases each). The V gene lost 5 bases and the J gene lost 5 bases, with 22 bases spanning the gap. The CDR3 has 16 amino acids. Per germline, CDR1 MDHEN and CDR2 SYDVKM. The CDR3: CASSPKGLGEGDEQYF. The CDR3, as DNA: TGTGCCAGCAGTCCAAAGGGGCTGGGGGAAGGGGACGAGCAGTACTTC.

This chain connects TRBV6-4 to TRBJ1-1; D is possibly TRBD1 (6 bases). Germline-derived CDR1 and CDR2 are MRHNA and SNTAGT. The CDR3 loop spans 13 amino acids. V was shortened by 4 bases and J by 7 bases, with 13 bases between the two germline ends. The CDR3: CASSVIRGGEAFF. The CDR3 DNA reads as TGTGCCAGCAGTGTAATCAGGGGTGGTGAAGCTTTCTTT.

This clonotype was counted many times. The chain is built from TRBV6-5 and TRBJ2-1; 14 bases are shared with TRBD2. CDR1 is MNHEY, CDR2 SVGAGI, per germline. The CDR3 extends over 18 amino acids. V dropped 4 bases and J dropped 10; count of bases not matched to a gene: 15. CDR3 in DNA: TGTGCCAGCAGTTCTCCGGGACTAGCGGGGGACGTATCTGGGGAGCAGTTCTTC. Residues: CASSSPGLAGDVSGEQFF.

The V and J genes are TRBV28 and TRBJ1-5; D ambiguous. The germline V gene encodes CDR1 MDHEN and CDR2 SYDVKM. CDR3 length: 13 residues. V was cut by 3 bases and J by 9 bases, with 12 bases left in between. In DNA form, the CDR3 reads TGTGCCAGCAGTTTGTTGGGGATAGGGCCCCAGCATTTT. It translates to CASSLLGIGPQHF.

A few counts support this clonotype. The chain couples TRBV5-1 to TRBJ1-5, with 7 bases matching TRBD1. CDR1 is SGHRS, CDR2 YFSETQ, per germline. V dropped 4 bases and J dropped 7; count of bases not matched to a gene: 8. The CDR3 consists of 14 residues. The CDR3 protein is CASSLTGMGQPQHF. As DNA, the CDR3 is TGCGCCAGCAGCCTGACAGGGATGGGACAGCCCCAGCATTTT.

The V and J genes are TRBV19 and TRBJ1-1; D perhaps matches TRBD1 (6 bases). This CDR3 contains 15 residues. Germline-derived CDR1 and CDR2 are LNHDA and SQIVND (reference sequence). V was clipped by 6 bases and J by 1 base, with 15 bases between them. CDR3 nucleotide sequence: TGTGCCAGTAGGGTGGGGGCGCAGGGGAACACTGAAGCTTTCTTT. Its translation: CASRVGAQGNTEAFF. Variable domain in full (rest from reference TRBV19 and TRBJ1-1): DGGITQSPKYLFRKEGQNVTLSCEQNLNHDAMYWYRQDPGQGLRLIYYSQIVNDFQKGDIAEGYSVSREKKESFPLTVTSAQKNPTAFYLCASRVGAQGNTEAFFGQGTRLTVV.

This clonotype was seen at least ten times. The chain joins TRBV6-2 or TRBV6-3 to TRBJ2-5; 9 bases match TRBD2. CDR3 length equals 15 residues. The germline gives CDR1 MNHEY, CDR2 SVGEGT. J was trimmed by 5 bases and V by 3 bases; bases with no gene match: 7. CDR3 bases: TGTGCCAGCAGTTATCAAGCGGGAGGAGTTGAGACCCAGTACTTC. This codes for CASSYQAGGVETQYF.

This clonotype was counted many times. This chain uses TRBV6-1 with TRBJ1-5, with TRBD1 as a possible D gene (5 bases). The CDR3 spans 17 residues. Germline V lookup: CDR1 MNHNS, CDR2 SASEGT. The V end lost 6 bases, the J end lost 2 bases, and 20 bases lay between the germline ends. As DNA, the CDR3 is TGTGCCAGCAGCGCGTCTCAGGGAGGCTTTGGCAATCAGCCCCAGCATTTT. As protein: CASSASQGGFGNQPQHF.

The table lists this clonotype with many counts. The chain employs TRBV7-2 and TRBJ1-5, with D possibly TRBD1 on 5 matching bases. Trimming left V 1 base short and J 2 bases short, with 18 bases between. Germline V gene data show CDR1 as SGHTA and CDR2 as FQGNSA. This CDR3 contains 18 residues. The CDR3 sequence is CASSLGIRQLLRNQPQHF. The CDR3 DNA follows: TGTGCCAGCAGCTTAGGAATAAGACAGCTCTTACGCAATCAGCCCCAGCATTTT.

This clonotype appeared a few times. The chain uses TRBV27 and TRBJ2-3; 8 nucleotides match TRBD2. The trim removed 7 bases at V and 1 base at J, leaving 7 bases unmatched. The CDR3 extends over 15 amino acids. Germline CDR1 is MNHEY and CDR2 is SMNVEV (reference sequence). This CDR3 reads CASTIAGKRTDTQYF. CDR3 DNA sequence: TGTGCCAGCACGATAGCGGGGAAGCGCACAGATACGCAGTATTTT.

This chain connects TRBV3-1 to TRBJ2-3, with D maybe TRBD2 (5 bases). This CDR3 comprises 15 residues. Germline assignment: CDR1 LGHDT and CDR2 YNNKEL (reference sequence). V lost 4 bases and J lost 5, with 16 bases in between. DNA of the CDR3: TGTGCCAGCAGCCCTTGGCTAGCACCAGGAGATACGCAGTATTTT. This gives the protein CASSPWLAPGDTQYF.

The chain couples TRBV5-1 to TRBJ2-7, with D unresolved. Per germline, CDR1 SGHRS and CDR2 YFSETQ. The CDR3 sequence is 14 residues long. The germline V and J ends were trimmed by 0 bases and 5 bases, with 12 bases remaining between them. The CDR3 DNA reads as TGCGCCAGCAGCTTGGGACCCCCCGGCCACGAGCAGTACTTC. This translates into CASSLGPPGHEQYF.

This rearrangement joins TRBV20-1 to TRBJ2-3; D tentatively reads TRBD1 or TRBD2 (5 bases each). The CDR3 sequence is 10 residues long. Trimming left V 7 bases short and J 6 bases short, with 8 bases between. Germline V gives CDR1 DFQATT, CDR2 SNEGSKA (reference sequence). The CDR3 protein is CSGREDTQYF. The DNA of the CDR3 is TGCAGTGGCAGGGAGGATACGCAGTATTTT.

This clonotype was seen at least ten times. The V call is TRBV27, the J call TRBJ2-7; a possible D gene is TRBD2 (5 bases). CDR3 length: 17 residues. The germline V gene encodes CDR1 MNHEY and CDR2 SMNVEV (reference sequence). The V end lost 2 bases, the J end lost 6 bases, and 23 bases lay between the germline ends. DNA of the CDR3: TGTGCCAGCAGTTTACTCCCGGCGGAGGATCCGCAATCCGAGCAGTACTTC. It translates to CASSLLPAEDPQSEQYF.

This clonotype appeared many times. This sequence joins TRBV6-1 and TRBJ1-2, with no clear D. The length of the CDR3 is 14 residues. The germline V gene encodes CDR1 MNHNS and CDR2 SASEGT. Trimming removed 4 bases at V and 9 bases at J, with 18 bases between. The CDR3 DNA follows: TGTGCCAGCAGTGCCCTCCTATGGGCCCGGAGCTACACCTTC. It translates to CASSALLWARSYTF.

V is TRBV12-3 or TRBV12-4 and J is TRBJ1-5, with a tentative D call TRBD1 (5 bases). This CDR3 comprises 15 residues. The V end lost 6 bases, the J end lost 0 bases, and 12 bases lay between the germline ends. CDR3 sequence reads: CASSRGTDSNQPQHF. The CDR3 region has the DNA TGTGCCAGCAGCCGTGGGACGGATAGCAATCAGCCCCAGCATTTT.